Given below is one T cell receptor (beta chain) in context. Antigen specificity is unknown. The sample has other DNA sequences that encode this CDR3 too. Sequencing was performed with immunoSEQ multiplex PCR; in TCRdb, only in-frame clones are kept and a portion is missing. This table has some 200,000 clones, approximately 92% appearing once. These data originate in a study of T cell responses to AZD1222 COVID-19 vaccine. General observations from the study: It should be noted that donors were predominantly white British and more often female, and clonal diversity was possibly underestimated. Nearly half of spike-specific TCRs reportedly target unmutated variant regions. Baseline testing showed seropositivity in only six or seven AZD1222 recipients.

V was cut by 0 bases and J by 1 base, with 0 bases left in between. The CDR3 is made up of 12 amino acids. CDR1 is KGHSH and CDR2 is LQKENI in the germline V gene. This sequence was found in an adult in good health. This sample comprised peripheral blood, obtained on day 0 of AZD1222 vaccination. The rearrangement links TRBV18 to TRBJ1-1; D call uncertain. CDR3: CASSPPNTEAFF. The CDR3 DNA reads TGTGCCAGCTCACCACCGAACACTGAAGCTTTCTTT.